One T cell receptor (beta chain) is described in this entry. The V end lost 6 bases, the J end lost 6 bases, and 17 bases lay between the germline ends. CDR1 is LGHNA and CDR2 is YNFKEQ in the germline V gene. The CDR3 is made up of 15 amino acids. Per the original methods: Nucleated cell counts were estimated from reference gene primer amplification. Assay: immunoSEQ multiplex PCR; the TCRdb copy retains only in-frame clones and omits some. D and trimming were read from the DNA, whereas the V and J calls and clone size are those reported in that table. The table shows under 70,000 clones, with 90% occurring only once. The sample is drawn from a study of blood T cell repertoires in COVID-19. About the study: Material from acute and convalescent COVID-19 was sourced from the United States, Italy and Spain. T cells, B-cell-depleted T cells, or PBMCs supplied cDNA or gDNA.

This chain uses TRBV4-2 with TRBJ2-2; TRBD2 might be the D (6 bases). This TCR was recovered from a man aged 55 to 70 with active COVID-19. The sequenced sample consisted of peripheral blood. The CDR3 region is CASRGAGPSAGELFF. As DNA, the CDR3 is TGTGCCAGCAGAGGGGCGGGGCCATCTGCCGGGGAGCTGTTTTTT.